Presented here are 2 T cell receptor beta chains from one specimen sequenced in a study of OX40 agonist ivuxolimab in advanced cancers. TCRdb's copy holds only in-frame clones and misses some; the assay was immunoSEQ multiplex PCR. This repertoire shows tens of thousands of clones, about 91% found once; its top ten account for roughly 0.5%. The sample was CD4+ or CD8+ T cells sorted from blood, taken in a trial of the OX40 agonist ivuxolimab. These TCRs come from an adult with an advanced solid tumor such as melanoma, head and neck, liver or kidney cancer.

This chain connects TRBV19 to TRBJ1-1; 7 bases match TRBD1. Trimming removed 5 bases from V and 7 bases from J; junction bases left unmatched: 7. CDR3 length: 13 residues. Germline V gene data show CDR1 as LNHDA and CDR2 as SQIVND (reference sequence). The CDR3 protein is CASSPRDRLEAFF. The DNA for the CDR3 is TGTGCCAGTAGTCCCCGGGACAGACTTGAAGCTTTCTTT.

This sequence joins TRBV11-2 and TRBJ2-2, with 9 bases fitting TRBD2. Trimming removed 5 bases from V and 5 bases from J; junction bases left unmatched: 6. The CDR3 loop spans 15 amino acids. Germline V CDR1 and CDR2: SGHAT, FQNNGV. CDR3 region: CASSLSGSYTGELFF. The CDR3 region has the DNA TGTGCCAGCAGCCTTAGCGGGAGTTATACCGGGGAGCTGTTTTTT.